This record covers a single T cell receptor (beta chain). V lost 2 bases and J 0 bases, leaving 7 bases between the germline ends. Per the germline V gene, CDR1 is LNHDA and CDR2 is SQIVND (reference sequence). This CDR3 contains 14 residues. These data come from a study of blood T cell repertoires in COVID-19. Overall study: Samples of COVID-19 (acute and convalescent) were obtained from the United States, Italy and Spain.

Here immunoSEQ multiplex PCR was the method, and the copy in TCRdb shows in-frame clones only, minus some. The table includes some 350,000 clones, 87% detected once. The receptor was derived from a woman aged 25 to 45 who had recovered from COVID-19. The rearrangement uses TRBV19 and TRBJ1-1; D not resolved. Source material: PBMCs or T cells enriched from blood (not recorded which). The CDR3 is CASSIRLLNTEAFF. CDR3 in DNA: TGTGCCAGTAGTATAAGACTCCTGAACACTGAAGCTTTCTTT.